The 3 T cell receptor beta chains in this list originate from one sample, sequenced in a study of cytomegalovirus exposure and HLA in healthy donors (dated 2017 in TCRdb). The method was the immunoSEQ multiplex PCR assay. A mixture of 60 forward primers for TCR Vbeta segments and 13 reverse primers for TCR Jbeta segments was used in the multiplex PCR. TCRdb took over this immuneACCESS table, retaining in-frame rearrangements with V and J assigned. Such tables are incomplete; in checked studies, under half of the missing clones stem from an unresolved V gene, and the remainder is unexplained. The sample contains about 140,000 clones, over 60% of them found a single time. Roughly 2% of the sample goes to the ten largest clones. Sequencing was performed on PBMCs. Every receptor here comes from a man aged 30 to 39 in good health and CMV-seronegative.

This sequence joins TRBV15 and TRBJ2-5; TRBD2 matches at 9 bases. With 1 base clipped from V and 3 bases from J, the junction kept 0 bases outside the gene matches. The CDR3 spans 14 residues. From germline, CDR1 is LNHNV and CDR2 YYDKDF (reference sequence). The CDR3 loop is CATSRVAGEETQYF. The CDR3 nucleotides are TGTGCCACCAGCAGAGTAGCGGGAGAAGAGACCCAGTACTTC.

Only one count was recorded for this clone. The rearrangement links TRBV2 to TRBJ2-5; the D is unclear. The germline CDR1 and CDR2 sequences are SNHLY and FYNNEI. This CDR3 region has 12 residues. Trimming stripped 8 bases from V and 3 bases from J, with 10 bases between. CDR3 sequence: CASRRGEETQYF. DNA of the CDR3: TGTGCCAGCCGCCGAGGAGAAGAGACCCAGTACTTC.

This clone turned up a few times. The V and J genes are TRBV29-1 and TRBJ2-7; TRBD1 matches 7 bases. Germline V CDR1 and CDR2: SQVTM, ANQGSEA. After removal of 6 bases from V and 3 bases from J, the junction contained 8 bases not matched to a gene. The length of the CDR3 is 13 residues. CDR3: CSVSTGPFYEQYF. CDR3 sequence (DNA): TGCAGCGTCTCGACAGGGCCGTTCTACGAGCAGTACTTC.